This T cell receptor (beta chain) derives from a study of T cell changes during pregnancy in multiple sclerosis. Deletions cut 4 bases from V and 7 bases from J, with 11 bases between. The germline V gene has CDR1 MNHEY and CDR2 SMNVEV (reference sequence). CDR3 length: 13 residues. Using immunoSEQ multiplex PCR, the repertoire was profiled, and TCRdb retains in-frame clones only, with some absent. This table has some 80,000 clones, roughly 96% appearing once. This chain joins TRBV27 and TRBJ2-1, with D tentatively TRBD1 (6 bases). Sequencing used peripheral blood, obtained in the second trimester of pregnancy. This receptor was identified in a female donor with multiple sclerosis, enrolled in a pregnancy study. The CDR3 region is CASSSQGYNEQFF. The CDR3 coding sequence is TGTGCCAGCAGTTCGCAGGGGTATAATGAGCAGTTCTTC.